A single sample is the source of the 25 T cell receptor beta chains below, sequenced in a study of Ad26.COV2.S vaccination and SARS-CoV-2 variants. Treatment here: about 20 received Ad26.COV2.S at low or high dose, single or two shots; 5 received placebo; per-sample allocation not given. It was on day 63 after the first vaccine or placebo injection that samples were taken. The table came from immunoSEQ multiplex PCR; TCRdb's copy has only in-frame clones and leaves some out. The sample lists hundreds of thousands of clones, around 90% seen once, with around 3.6% in the top ten. The starting material was peripheral blood, obtained in a trial of Ad26.COV2.S vaccine versus placebo. Source of these receptors: a person between 18 and 65 years old who received the Ad26.COV2.S COVID-19 vaccine or a placebo.

The chain links TRBV2 to TRBJ2-3; TRBD2 agrees at 11 bases. The germline V gene has CDR1 SNHLY and CDR2 FYNNEI. The CDR3 spans 15 residues. With V trimmed by 7 bases and J by 1 base, 4 bases remained unmatched. This CDR3 is CASTPLAGGTDTQYF. The CDR3 DNA is TGTGCCAGCACCCCACTAGCGGGGGGCACAGATACGCAGTATTTT. The variable domain in full, completed from reference TRBV2 and TRBJ2-3, reads EPEVTQTPSHQVTQMGQEVILRCVPISNHLYFYWYRQILGQKVEFLVSFYNNEISEKSEIFDDQFSVERPDGSNFTLKIRSTKLEDSAMYFCASTPLAGGTDTQYFGPGTRLTVL.

The table lists this clone with a count of one. This chain connects TRBV7-8 to TRBJ2-5; 7 bases align to TRBD1. V gave up 8 bases and J gave up 5 bases; unmatched junction bases: 14. From germline, CDR1 is SGHVS and CDR2 FQNEAQ. This CDR3 has 15 residues. The CDR3 reads CASRSTRGRMETQYF. The CDR3 DNA follows: TGTGCCAGCCGATCGACGAGGGGGCGCATGGAGACCCAGTACTTC.

The J gene is TRBJ1-2, the V gene TRBV30, with D tentatively TRBD1 (5 bases). The germline gives CDR1 GTSNPN, CDR2 SVGIG (reference sequence). The CDR3 is 13 residues long. Trimming stripped 4 bases from V and 4 bases from J, with 13 bases between. Here the CDR3 reads CAWIETVSYGYTF. The CDR3 nucleotides are TGTGCCTGGATAGAGACAGTCTCCTATGGCTACACCTTC. Using reference TRBV30 and TRBJ1-2 for the parts outside the CDR3, the full variable domain is SQTIHQWPATLVQPVGSPLSLECTVEGTSNPNLYWYRQAAGRGLQLLFYSVGIGQISSEVPQNLSASRPQDRQFILSSKKLLLSDSGFYLCAWIETVSYGYTFGSGTRLTVV.

This clone was counted a few times. The J gene is TRBJ2-5, the V gene TRBV5-6; 8 positions match TRBD2. J was trimmed by 2 bases and V by 0 bases; bases with no gene match: 3. Germline values: CDR1 SGHDT, CDR2 YYEEEE. The CDR3 runs 15 residues. The chain's CDR3 is CASSLARGGQETQYF. The CDR3 DNA is TGTGCCAGCAGCTTGGCACGGGGGGGGCAAGAGACCCAGTACTTC.

This clone has a handful of counts. CDR3 region: CASSPDPLVSGNTIYF. The CDR3 DNA follows: TGTGCCAGCAGCCCCGACCCCCTCGTCTCTGGAAACACCATATATTTT. V and J are TRBV7-6 and TRBJ1-3; no definite D call. V lost 5 bases and J 0 bases, leaving 14 bases between the germline ends. Per the germline V gene, CDR1 is SGHVS and CDR2 is FNYEAQ. The CDR3 totals 16 residues.

The chain combines TRBV6-5 with TRBJ1-5; 8 positions agree with TRBD1. Trimming at V came to 10 bases and at J to 5 bases, leaving 13 bases not matched to a gene. The CDR3 runs 15 residues. Germline V lookup: CDR1 MNHEY, CDR2 SVGAGI. CDR3 residues: CATRGYQGADQPQHF. The CDR3 DNA sequence: TGTGCCACCAGGGGGTATCAGGGGGCAGATCAGCCCCAGCATTTT.

The rearrangement joins TRBV6-5 to TRBJ2-1, with a tentative D call TRBD2 (5 bases). Germline assignment: CDR1 MNHEY and CDR2 SVGAGI. V lost 2 bases, J lost 7 bases, and 9 bases lay in between. This CDR3 contains 13 residues. CDR3 region: CASSYARGNEQFF. CDR3 sequence (DNA): TGTGCCAGCAGTTACGCCCGGGGAAATGAGCAGTTCTTC.

V and J are TRBV28 and TRBJ2-7, with 9 bases matching TRBD1. This CDR3 is built from 17 residues. J was trimmed by 0 bases and V by 2 bases; bases with no gene match: 8. Germline lookup yields CDR1 MDHEN and CDR2 SYDVKM. DNA for the CDR3: TGTGCCAGCAGTTTAAGGGACAGGGTAGATAGCTCCTACGAGCAGTACTTC. Encoded protein: CASSLRDRVDSSYEQYF.

J is TRBJ1-1 and V is TRBV11-3; no clear D. Trimming left V 4 bases short and J 1 base short, with 7 bases between. The CDR3 is 13 residues long. Looked up from germline, CDR1 is SGHNT and CDR2 is YENEEA. CDR3 in DNA: TGTGCCAGCAGCTCGGTTAGGAACACTGAAGCTTTCTTT. This translates into CASSSVRNTEAFF.

The CDR3 DNA follows: TGCAGCGTGCGACCCGGGCAGCATGAAAAACTGTTTTTT. It yields the protein CSVRPGQHEKLFF. The chain is built from TRBV29-1 and TRBJ1-4; D is uncertain. Looked up from germline, CDR1 is SQVTM and CDR2 is ANQGSEA. Trimming took off 6 bases at V and 6 bases at J, with 14 bases between the two ends. CDR3 length: 13 amino acids.

The J gene is TRBJ2-3, the V gene TRBV3-1 (or the pseudogene TRBV3-2), with 11 bases fitting TRBD2. Germline-derived CDR1 and CDR2 are LGHDT and YNNKEL (reference sequence). This CDR3 spans 17 amino acids. With 3 bases clipped from V and 0 bases from J, the junction kept 5 bases outside the gene matches. This chain's CDR3 is CASSQMVAGGSTDTQYF. The CDR3 nucleotides read TGTGCCAGCAGCCAGATGGTAGCGGGGGGGAGCACAGATACGCAGTATTTT.

This clone was detected only a few times. CDR3 in amino acids: CATSSDGLAGGQETQYF. CDR3 DNA sequence: TGTGCCACCAGCAGTGACGGACTAGCGGGGGGGCAGGAGACCCAGTACTTC. The chain recombines TRBV15 with TRBJ2-5, with 15 bases fitting TRBD2. Germline CDR1 reads LNHNV; CDR2 reads YYDKDF (reference sequence). V was clipped by 3 bases and J by 5 bases; unmatched bases: 7. The CDR3 is 17 amino acids.

The V gene is TRBV19, the J gene TRBJ2-3, with a tentative D call TRBD1 (5 bases). This CDR3 has 13 residues. Per the germline V gene, CDR1 is LNHDA and CDR2 is SQIVND (reference sequence). The V gene lost 7 bases and the J gene lost 1 base, with 9 bases spanning the gap. The chain's CDR3 is CASKGYRTDTQYF. The CDR3 coding sequence is TGTGCCAGTAAGGGGTATCGCACAGATACGCAGTATTTT. Filled out from reference TRBV19 and TRBJ2-3, the complete variable domain reads DGGITQSPKYLFRKEGQNVTLSCEQNLNHDAMYWYRQDPGQGLRLIYYSQIVNDFQKGDIAEGYSVSREKKESFPLTVTSAQKNPTAFYLCASKGYRTDTQYFGPGTRLTVL.

Note on this clone: Other DNA sequences in this sample translate to the same CDR3. The chain uses TRBV3-1 (or the pseudogene TRBV3-2) and TRBJ2-7, with 9 positions matching TRBD2. This CDR3 has 15 residues. Losses at the gene ends were 5 bases for V and 6 bases for J; bases not matched to a gene: 11. Germline V CDR1 and CDR2: LGHDT, YNNKEL (reference sequence). CDR3 sequence (DNA): TGTGCCAGCAGCAATACCCTAGCGGGGCAGATCGAGCAGTACTTC. Its protein product is CASSNTLAGQIEQYF.

The chain has TRBV6-5 and TRBJ1-1, with no clear D. Trimming pared 2 bases from V and 8 bases from J, leaving 12 bases between. CDR3 size: 13 residues. Germline lookup yields CDR1 MNHEY and CDR2 SVGAGI. In DNA, the CDR3 is TGTGCCAGCAGTTACGCCAATCTTATGGAAGCTTTCTTT. It yields the protein CASSYANLMEAFF.

This chain uses TRBV27 with TRBJ1-6; possible D gene TRBD1, 6 bases. This CDR3 contains 15 residues. Germline V CDR1 and CDR2: MNHEY, SMNVEV (reference sequence). Trimming removed 6 bases at V and 8 bases at J, with 17 bases between. Written as DNA, the CDR3 is TGTGCCAGCAGGGGGCCCACAGGGTTCGATTCACCCCTCCACTTT. This encodes CASRGPTGFDSPLHF.

There are a few counts of this clone. The gene calls are TRBV11-2 and TRBJ1-2; no clear D. Germline assignment: CDR1 SGHAT and CDR2 FQNNGV. V was shortened by 1 base and J by 8 bases, with 14 bases between the two germline ends. The length of the CDR3 is 14 residues. This CDR3 is CASSLVGGRGGYTF. The CDR3 nucleotides read TGTGCCAGCAGCTTAGTAGGTGGGCGCGGAGGCTACACCTTC.

In its sample, this clone was seen a few times. The rearrangement joins TRBV6-5 to TRBJ1-4; D gene unclear. The CDR3 loop spans 13 amino acids. Trimming left V 6 bases short and J 8 bases short, with 13 bases between. Germline assignment: CDR1 MNHEY and CDR2 SVGAGI. The CDR3 here is CASRRELGEKLFF. CDR3 sequence (DNA): TGTGCCAGCAGGCGGGAGTTAGGAGAAAAACTGTTTTTT.

This rearrangement joins TRBV4-1 to TRBJ2-3; maybe TRBD2 (7 bases). From germline, CDR1 is MGHRA and CDR2 YSYEKL. The CDR3 totals 15 residues. V gave up 0 bases and J gave up 6 bases, with 13 bases separating them. The CDR3 coding sequence is TGCGCCAGCAGCCAAGACGGGGGGCCCTGGGATACGCAGTATTTT. The encoded protein is CASSQDGGPWDTQYF.

The chain links TRBV4-3 to TRBJ1-2; D is ambiguous. Trimming took off 0 bases at V and 1 base at J, with 12 bases between the two ends. The CDR3 loop spans 16 amino acids. CDR1 is LGHNA, CDR2 YSLEER, per germline. CDR3 in amino acids: CASSQDKNGFNYGYTF. The CDR3, as DNA: TGCGCCAGCAGCCAAGACAAGAACGGTTTTAACTATGGCTACACCTTC.

The gene calls are TRBV5-1 and TRBJ2-4; tentatively, D is TRBD2 (7 bases). CDR1 and CDR2 (germline): SGHRS, YFSETQ. The CDR3 sequence is 15 residues long. Trimming took 5 bases from V and 0 from J, leaving 12 bases between them. Written as DNA, the CDR3 is TGCGCCAGCAGAACAGGGACTATAGCCAAAAACATTCAGTACTTC. Its protein is CASRTGTIAKNIQYF.

The chain uses TRBV6-2 or TRBV6-3 and TRBJ2-1, with D possibly matching TRBD1 (6 bases). CDR3 length equals 12 residues. Trimming removed 6 bases at V and 8 bases at J, with 11 bases between. The germline CDR1 and CDR2 sequences are MNHEY and SVGEGT. CDR3 residues: CASSHQGYEQFF. In DNA form, the CDR3 reads TGTGCCAGCAGCCACCAGGGGTATGAGCAGTTCTTC.

This clone was observed many times. The rearrangement links TRBV7-2 to TRBJ2-1; 7 bases agree with TRBD2. The CDR3 extends over 14 amino acids. Trimming took 5 bases from V and 7 from J; bases not matched to a gene: 8. Germline values: CDR1 SGHTA, CDR2 FQGNSA. CDR3 DNA sequence: TGTGCCAGCAGCCCGGGACTACCTGGGAATGAGCAGTTCTTC. Protein: CASSPGLPGNEQFF.

J is TRBJ2-2 and V is TRBV13; 11 bases fit TRBD1. J was trimmed by 5 bases and V by 4 bases; bases with no gene match: 3. Looked up from germline, CDR1 is PRHDT and CDR2 is FYEKMQ (reference sequence). The CDR3 has 15 amino acids. Written as DNA, the CDR3 is TGTGCCAGCAGCTCCGGACAGGGGGCGACCGGGGAGCTGTTTTTT. This translates into CASSSGQGATGELFF.

The DNA of the CDR3 is TGTGCCGCCGGGGTTCCAAGTACTAACTATGGCTACACCTTC. This encodes CAAGVPSTNYGYTF. The chain couples TRBV6-5 to TRBJ1-2; D gene ambiguous. The CDR3 spans 14 residues. The V gene lost 11 bases and the J gene lost 0 bases, with 16 bases spanning the gap. Germline CDR1 and CDR2: MNHEY and SVGAGI.